This T cell receptor (beta chain) was found in a study of CD8+ T cells in alopecia areata. Note on this clone: What it binds is not known.

The CDR3 contains 15 residues. V lost 5 bases and J lost 3, with 17 bases in between. Germline values: CDR1 PRHDT, CDR2 FYEKMQ (reference sequence). After isolation, RNA underwent reverse transcription to generate cDNA as the sequencing template. Method: immunoSEQ multiplex PCR; TCRdb's copy keeps in-frame clones and lacks some. The sample records some 150,000 clones, more than 55% being singletons. The study's findings and limits: Especially in alopecia totalis/universalis, lesional scalp showed greater clonality than normal scalp did. Sequence data from scalp samples additionally include resident alphabeta T cells of normal skin.

Sequenced sample: CD8+ T cells sorted from blood. J is TRBJ2-7 and V is TRBV13, with D perhaps matching TRBD1 (6 bases). The TCR comes from a human donor in good health. The CDR3 coding sequence is TGTGCCAGCAGCATGGGGACACAAATCGTCTACGAGCAGTACTTC. It encodes CASSMGTQIVYEQYF.